This T cell receptor (beta chain) came from a study of control samples from healthy donors and cancer patients. The repertoire was sequenced with immunoSEQ multiplex PCR; TCRdb's copy has only in-frame clones and lacks some. The sample holds about 180,000 clones, approximately 92% seen once. Between the trimmed V and J ends, which lost 5 bases and 7 bases, there was a span of 14 bases. The CDR3 contains 13 residues. In germline, CDR1 is SNHLY, CDR2 FYNNEI. Input material: blood. The TCR originated in a man aged 25-45 years in good health. The rearrangement joins TRBV2 to TRBJ1-1, with D tentatively TRBD1 (5 bases). The CDR3: CASSRSGMGEAFF. CDR3 nucleotides: TGTGCCAGCAGTCGGTCAGGGATGGGTGAAGCTTTCTTT.